One and the same sample provided the 21 T cell receptor beta chains below, sequenced in a study of T-cell reconstitution after alpha-beta-depleted transplantation in children. The library targeted TCRbeta and was prepared with unique molecular identifiers. TCRdb reprocessed the PCR reads with MiXCR, giving one entry per CDR3 protein. The repertoire holds 450,000 to 550,000 distinct CDR3 sequences, with approximately 10% as singletons. The source material was PBMCs, mostly from graft donor cells, sampled 180 days after TCRalphabeta/CD19-depleted stem cell transplant. These receptors all come from a female patient younger than 10 who had a stem cell transplant for aplastic anemia, so the T cells may come from the graft donor.

V usage is TRBV6-2 or TRBV6-3 and J usage is TRBJ2-3; perhaps D is TRBD1 or TRBD2 (5 bases each). The V gene's germline CDR1 is MNHEY and CDR2 SVGEGT. This CDR3 has 14 residues. The V and J ends lost 2 bases and 4 bases respectively, with 10 bases between them. DNA of the CDR3: TGTGCCAGCAGTTACAGGGGAGTAGCAGATACGCAGTATTTT. Its translation is CASSYRGVADTQYF.

The chain carries TRBV9 and TRBJ2-1; D gene uncertain. Germline CDR1 reads SGDLS; CDR2 reads YYNGEE. The V gene lost 0 bases and the J gene lost 6 bases, with 10 bases spanning the gap. CDR3 length: 14 residues. The CDR3 DNA reads as TGTGCCAGCAGCGTAGGTCCCTTAGGCAATGAGCAGTTCTTC. It translates to CASSVGPLGNEQFF.

The chain has TRBV6-5 and TRBJ2-1; 7 bases fit TRBD2. From germline, CDR1 is MNHEY and CDR2 SVGAGI. J lost 4 bases, V lost 6 bases, and 9 bases had no gene match. The CDR3 loop spans 15 amino acids. Written as DNA, the CDR3 is TGTGCCAGCAGGTTAGAGCTAGCGGTTTACAATGAGCAGTTCTTC. Translating gives CASRLELAVYNEQFF.

This clonotype was counted only a few times. The chain joins TRBV7-6 to TRBJ2-7, with D perhaps TRBD1 (6 bases). CDR3 size: 14 residues. Germline V lookup: CDR1 SGHVS, CDR2 FNYEAQ. V was pared by 5 bases and J by 9 bases, with 20 bases between. The chain's CDR3 is CASSRGGVAPLQYF. CDR3 in DNA: TGTGCCAGCAGCCGAGGGGGAGTAGCCCCCCTGCAGTACTTC. Looking up the rest from reference TRBV7-6 and TRBJ2-7 gives the full variable domain: GAGVSQSPRYKVTKRGQDVALRCDPISGHVSLYWYRQALGQGPEFLTYFNYEAQQDKSGLPNDRFSAERPEGSISTLTIQRTEQRDSAMYRCASSRGGVAPLQYFGPGTRLTVT.

This clonotype was seen only a few times. The J gene is TRBJ2-1, the V gene TRBV11-2; D is possibly TRBD1 (5 bases). The CDR3 contains 16 residues. Germline CDR1 is SGHAT and CDR2 is FQNNGV. Between the trimmed V and J ends, which lost 4 bases and 2 bases, there was a span of 15 bases. The CDR3 region has the DNA TGTGCCAGCAGCTCAACCCGGCAGGGAACCTACAATGAGCAGTTCTTC. It translates to CASSSTRQGTYNEQFF.

This clonotype showed up just a few times. V is TRBV18 and J is TRBJ2-7, with a tentative D call TRBD2 (5 bases). The V end lost 3 bases, the J end lost 0 bases, and 15 bases lay between the germline ends. The CDR3 contains 16 residues. Per germline, CDR1 KGHSH and CDR2 LQKENI. The CDR3 DNA follows: TGTGCCAGCTCACCTGGACTGAGAGCCAGCTCCTACGAGCAGTACTTC. Its translation is CASSPGLRASSYEQYF.

This clonotype was seen more than once but under ten times. The chain couples TRBV24-1 to TRBJ2-6, with 7 nucleotides matching TRBD1. With 0 bases clipped from V and 4 bases from J, the junction kept 2 bases outside the gene matches. The CDR3 is 16 amino acids. The germline gives CDR1 KGHDR, CDR2 SFDVKD. In nucleotides, the CDR3 is TGTGCCACCAGTGATTTGCAGGGGGACGGGGCCAACGTCCTGACTTTC. Protein sequence: CATSDLQGDGANVLTF.

This clonotype turned up a few times. The gene calls are TRBV18 and TRBJ1-6; 8 bases agree with TRBD1. In germline, CDR1 is KGHSH, CDR2 LQKENI. The CDR3 contains 13 residues. V shed 2 bases and J 14 bases; nucleotides not matched to a gene: 5. The CDR3 here is CASSPGQGKTLHF. CDR3 nucleotides: TGTGCCAGCTCACCAGGACAGGGTAAAACCCTCCACTTT.

Regarding this clonotype: One junction end does not reproduce the germline sequence, and a read error may be involved. The chain carries TRBV5-1 and TRBJ2-1, with 10 bases matching TRBD1. The CDR3 loop spans 16 amino acids. In germline, CDR1 is SGHRS, CDR2 YFSETQ. The CDR3 loop reads CASSRTGGNSYNERFF. The CDR3, as DNA: TGCGCCAGCAGCAGGACAGGGGGTAACTCGTACAATGAGCGGTTCTTC. Using reference TRBV5-1 and TRBJ2-1 for the parts outside the CDR3, the full variable domain is KAGVTQTPRYLIKTRGQQVTLSCSPISGHRSVSWYQQTPGQGLQFLFEYFSETQRNKGNFPGRFSGRQFSNSRSEMNVSTLELGDSALYLCASSRTGGNSYNERFFGPGTRLTVL.

This clonotype appeared a few times. The rearrangement uses TRBV12-3 or TRBV12-4 and TRBJ1-2, with D uncertain. V was cut by 2 bases and J by 8 bases, with 18 bases left in between. CDR3 length equals 15 residues. CDR3 sequence: CASSLSVLLYGGYTF. CDR3 nucleotides: TGTGCCAGCAGTTTATCCGTCCTACTCTACGGAGGCTACACCTTC.

This clonotype was detected only a few times. The chain links TRBV11-2 to TRBJ2-2; D is ambiguous. Trimming took off 8 bases at V and 8 bases at J, with 24 bases between the two ends. The germline CDR1 and CDR2 sequences are SGHAT and FQNNGV. CDR3 length: 16 amino acids. CDR3 in DNA: TGTGCCAGCTCAAGGAATTATTATAAATTTAAGGGGGAGCTGTTTTTT. Translating gives CASSRNYYKFKGELFF.

The chain employs TRBV19 and TRBJ2-2; possible D gene TRBD2, 6 bases. Germline V gene lookup returns CDR1 LNHDA and CDR2 SQIVND (reference sequence). The CDR3 has 13 residues. Trimming stripped 3 bases from V and 6 bases from J, with 8 bases between. The CDR3 DNA reads TGTGCCAGTAGTATGGGACTCCCCGGGGAGCTGTTTTTT. Protein product: CASSMGLPGELFF.

This clonotype has only a few counts. The rearrangement links TRBV2 to TRBJ2-1; D may be TRBD2 (5 bases). Germline CDR1 is SNHLY and CDR2 is FYNNEI. The CDR3 length is 16 residues. V was clipped by 6 bases and J by 2 bases, with 17 bases between them. CDR3 residues: CASSGITENPYNEQFF. The CDR3 DNA follows: TGTGCCAGCAGCGGGATCACAGAGAATCCCTACAATGAGCAGTTCTTC.

This clonotype was counted only a few times. The rearrangement links TRBV25-1 to TRBJ2-3; D remains unclear. Between the trimmed V and J ends, which lost 3 bases and 1 base, there was a span of 14 bases. From germline, CDR1 is MGHDK and CDR2 SYGVNS. CDR3 length: 16 amino acids. The CDR3 sequence is CASSDRARRGTDTQYF. Here the CDR3 DNA reads TGTGCCAGCAGTGACCGGGCCCGTCGAGGCACAGATACGCAGTATTTT.

In its sample, this clonotype was seen many times. The V and J genes are TRBV29-1 and TRBJ2-4; D perhaps matches TRBD1 (6 bases). This CDR3 is 11 amino acids long. V lost 6 bases, J lost 8 bases, and 11 bases lay in between. Germline V gene data show CDR1 as SQVTM and CDR2 as ANQGSEA. In nucleotides, the CDR3 is TGCAGCGTGCAGGGGACGGACATTCAGTACTTC. This translates into CSVQGTDIQYF.

This chain links TRBV29-1 with TRBJ2-1, with TRBD2 identical over 11 bases. This CDR3 has 13 amino acids. Germline CDR1 reads SQVTM; CDR2 reads ANQGSEA. The ends lost 4 bases at V and 9 bases at J; junction bases unmatched: 5. The CDR3 coding sequence is TGCAGCGTTGCAGGACTAGCGGGTCGTGAGCAGTTCTTC. Translating gives CSVAGLAGREQFF.

This clonotype was seen many times. CDR3 sequence: CASSLGFELTYEQYV. DNA of the CDR3: TGTGCCAGCAGCTTAGGGTTTGAGCTGACCTACGAGCAGTACGTC. The chain links TRBV7-2 to TRBJ2-7; D remains ambiguous. The V end was cut by 1 base, the J end by 2 bases, with 12 bases between. CDR1 and CDR2 from the germline V gene are SGHTA and FQGNSA. The CDR3 sequence is 15 residues long.

The chain uses TRBV28 and TRBJ2-3, with a weak D call TRBD2 (5 bases). V was clipped by 3 bases and J by 6 bases, with 19 bases between them. Germline CDR1 reads MDHEN; CDR2 reads SYDVKM. This CDR3 has 16 amino acids. The DNA for the CDR3 is TGTGCCAGCAGTTTGGGTTCCGGGATTACAGCCGATACGCAGTATTTT. This sequence encodes CASSLGSGITADTQYF.

This clonotype was picked up many times. The chain carries TRBV18 and TRBJ2-5, with a tentative D call TRBD1 (6 bases). The V and J ends lost 5 bases and 5 bases respectively, with 12 bases between them. The CDR3 consists of 13 residues. The germline V gene encodes CDR1 KGHSH and CDR2 LQKENI. CDR3 bases: TGTGCCAGCTCATTCTCAGGGGAGGAGACCCAGTACTTC. Its protein product is CASSFSGEETQYF. Full variable domain (rest looked up from reference TRBV18 and TRBJ2-5): NAGVMQNPRHLVRRRGQEARLRCSPMKGHSHVYWYRQLPEEGLKFMVYLQKENIIDESGMPKERFSAEFPKEGPSILRIQQVVRGDSAAYFCASSFSGEETQYFGPGTRLLVL.

The chain combines TRBV29-1 with TRBJ2-7; 7 bases map to TRBD1. The CDR3 runs to 13 residues. Per the germline V gene, CDR1 is SQVTM and CDR2 is ANQGSEA. J was trimmed by 2 bases and V by 4 bases; bases with no gene match: 5. CDR3 nucleotides: TGCAGCGTTGTAGGGACAGCCACCTACGAGCAGTACTTC. Its translation is CSVVGTATYEQYF.

The chain links TRBV4-3 to TRBJ2-3; TRBD2 matches at 8 bases. The CDR3 covers 15 residues. CDR1 is LGHNA, CDR2 YSLEER, per germline. J gave up 6 bases and V 4 bases, and 9 bases lay outside the gene matches. CDR3 residues: CASSRLAGSADTQYF. The CDR3 DNA reads as TGCGCCAGCAGCCGGTTAGCGGGATCAGCGGATACGCAGTATTTT.